This entry lists 20 T cell receptor beta chains sequenced from one sample in a study of OX40 agonist ivuxolimab in advanced cancers. This table comes from immunoSEQ multiplex PCR, and its TCRdb copy is limited to in-frame clones, with some not included. Of roughly 100,000 clones in the sample, about nine tenths are singletons; the top ten hold 0.4% to 0.6%. The sequenced sample was CD4+ or CD8+ T cells sorted from blood, obtained in a trial of the OX40 agonist ivuxolimab. These TCRs come from an adult with an advanced solid tumor such as melanoma, head and neck, liver or kidney cancer.

J is TRBJ1-6 and V is TRBV5-8, with TRBD1 identical over 9 bases. Germline V gives CDR1 SGHTS, CDR2 YDEGEE. This CDR3 contains 16 residues. V dropped 4 bases and J dropped 6; count of bases not matched to a gene: 8. The CDR3 spells CASSPTGQGFNSPLHF. In DNA, the CDR3 is TGTGCCAGCAGCCCTACGGGACAGGGATTTAATTCACCCCTCCACTTT.

The chain links TRBV20-1 to TRBJ1-4; D is ambiguous. This CDR3 region has 11 residues. V was shortened by 5 bases and J by 7 bases, with 8 bases between the two germline ends. Germline-derived CDR1 and CDR2 are DFQATT and SNEGSKA (reference sequence). CDR3 residues: CSAWHLEKLFF. CDR3 coding DNA: TGCAGTGCTTGGCACCTTGAAAAACTGTTTTTT.

This clone was seen just once. V usage is TRBV9 and J usage is TRBJ2-2, with D possibly being TRBD1 (6 bases). V lost 2 bases, J lost 5 bases, and 13 bases lay in between. Germline V CDR1 and CDR2: SGDLS, YYNGEE. The CDR3 consists of 15 residues. This CDR3 reads CASSVRTAQTGELFF. The CDR3 nucleotides are TGTGCCAGCAGCGTCCGGACAGCACAAACCGGGGAGCTGTTTTTT.

The rearrangement uses TRBV14 and TRBJ2-7, with 12 bases lining up with TRBD1. CDR3 length: 15 residues. Germline CDR1 reads SGHDN; CDR2 reads FVKESK. V trimming: 3 bases; J trimming: 5 bases; junction bases outside the gene matches: 5. The CDR3 DNA sequence: TGTGCCAGCAGCCACTGGGACAGGGGGCAAAACGAGCAGTACTTC. Its translation: CASSHWDRGQNEQYF.

V usage is TRBV7-4 and J usage is TRBJ1-1; D not certain. Germline CDR1 is SGHVT and CDR2 is SQSDAQ. The CDR3 has 10 amino acids. The V gene lost 4 bases and the J gene lost 11 bases, with 8 bases spanning the gap. The CDR3 sequence is CASSSLGAFF. DNA for the CDR3: TGTGCCAGCAGCTCCTTGGGCGCTTTCTTT.

This clone was found once. The CDR3 sequence is CASSSGNGRPYF. CDR3 coding DNA: TGTGCCAGCAGCTCCGGGAACGGTAGGCCTTATTTT. The chain carries TRBV7-3 and TRBJ2-3, with D possibly matching TRBD2 (5 bases). Germline CDR1 SGHTA, CDR2 FQGTGA. The CDR3 is 12 amino acids. Trimming removed 4 bases from V and 15 bases from J, with 17 bases in between.

The chain couples TRBV9 to TRBJ2-7, with 8 bases aligning to TRBD1. Trimming at V came to 0 bases and at J to 4 bases, leaving 6 bases not matched to a gene. The CDR3 contains 15 residues. Germline V CDR1 and CDR2: SGDLS, YYNGEE. The chain's CDR3 is CASSVETGGRYEQYF. Here the CDR3 DNA reads TGTGCCAGCAGCGTAGAAACAGGGGGTAGATACGAGCAGTACTTC.

The chain uses TRBV15 and TRBJ2-3, with a tentative D call TRBD2 (6 bases). The CDR3 spans 16 residues. V was cut by 5 bases and J by 2 bases, with 17 bases left in between. Germline CDR1 LNHNV, CDR2 YYDKDF (reference sequence). The CDR3 here is CATSLRGGGVTDTQYF. The CDR3 DNA follows: TGTGCCACCAGCCTCCGTGGAGGCGGGGTCACAGATACGCAGTATTTT.

The J gene is TRBJ1-4, the V gene TRBV7-8; weak D call: TRBD1 (6 bases). V lost 5 bases, J lost 8 bases, and 15 bases lay in between. The CDR3 has 14 amino acids. Germline V lookup: CDR1 SGHVS, CDR2 FQNEAQ. CDR3 region: CASSPQGPGEKLFF. CDR3 nucleotide sequence: TGTGCCAGCAGCCCACAGGGACCTGGCGAAAAACTGTTTTTT.

The chain uses TRBV28 and TRBJ2-7, with TRBD1 matching over 8 bases. The V gene's germline CDR1 is MDHEN and CDR2 SYDVKM. V dropped 4 bases and J dropped 5; count of bases not matched to a gene: 10. This CDR3 spans 15 amino acids. CDR3 bases: TGTGCCAGCAGTTCCCTTCAGGGGGCGATGAACGAGCAGTACTTC. Translation: CASSSLQGAMNEQYF.

This rearrangement joins TRBV30 to TRBJ2-3; D unclear. The V gene's germline CDR1 is GTSNPN and CDR2 SVGIG (reference sequence). V was cut by 2 bases and J by 5 bases, with 23 bases left in between. The CDR3 has 17 amino acids. CDR3 in DNA: TGTGCCTGGAGTCTAGGCAGCCAGGCCCTACGGGTAGATACGCAGTATTTT. It yields the protein CAWSLGSQALRVDTQYF.

This sequence joins TRBV7-2 and TRBJ2-2, with 8 bases fitting TRBD2. Looked up from germline, CDR1 is SGHTA and CDR2 is FQGNSA. V dropped 3 bases and J dropped 0; count of bases not matched to a gene: 6. The CDR3 runs 17 residues. The CDR3 region is CASSFSSGGSNTGELFF. In nucleotides, the CDR3 is TGTGCCAGCAGCTTTAGCTCGGGGGGGTCGAACACCGGGGAGCTGTTTTTT.

The chain is built from TRBV11-2 and TRBJ2-7, with 8 bases fitting TRBD1. CDR1 and CDR2 from the germline V gene are SGHAT and FQNNGV. V shed 3 bases and J 7 bases; nucleotides not matched to a gene: 5. This CDR3 is built from 13 residues. The CDR3 loop reads CASSFGQGREQYF. The CDR3 nucleotides read TGTGCCAGCAGCTTCGGACAGGGTCGGGAGCAGTACTTC.

The chain combines TRBV7-3 with TRBJ2-5; 7 nucleotides agree with TRBD2. The J call may be faulty, since TRBJ2-7 better matches the DNA end. CDR1 and CDR2 (germline): SGHTA, FQGTGA. The CDR3 is 15 amino acids. The CDR3 DNA follows: TGTGCCAGCAGCCCTCGGGGCGGGGGACGGAACGAGCAGTACTTC. This encodes CASSPRGGGRNEQYF.

V and J are TRBV28 and TRBJ2-6; D ambiguous. The CDR3 totals 13 residues. V shed 6 bases and J shed 2 bases, with 5 bases lying between them. Germline values: CDR1 MDHEN, CDR2 SYDVKM. The DNA of the CDR3 is TGTGCCAGCAGAAACACTGGGGCCAACGTCCTGACTTTC. It is translated as CASRNTGANVLTF.

This chain joins TRBV29-1 and TRBJ2-2, with D hard to call. Germline CDR1 reads SQVTM; CDR2 reads ANQGSEA. The CDR3 runs to 14 residues. Trimming removed 6 bases from V and 1 base from J, with 12 bases in between. The chain's CDR3 is CSVRQVLNTGELFF. DNA for the CDR3: TGCAGCGTCCGGCAGGTTCTGAACACCGGGGAGCTGTTTTTT.

The DNA of the CDR3 is TGTGCCATCAGGGACGGGGAGACCCAGTACTTC. Its translation: CAIRDGETQYF. The chain joins TRBV10-3 to TRBJ2-5; D is unclear. This CDR3 is built from 11 residues. V was shortened by 6 bases and J by 5 bases, with 7 bases between the two germline ends. Germline CDR1 ENHRY, CDR2 SYGVKD.

The chain has TRBV2 and TRBJ2-3, with a tentative D call TRBD2 (6 bases). The CDR3 sequence is 16 residues long. V was pared by 1 base and J by 1 base, with 12 bases between. Looked up from germline, CDR1 is SNHLY and CDR2 is FYNNEI. The CDR3 here is CASSEEAGRRTDTQYF. Here the CDR3 DNA reads TGTGCCAGCAGTGAAGAGGCGGGGCGCCGCACAGATACGCAGTATTTT.

The chain is built from TRBV7-6 and TRBJ2-5; perhaps D is TRBD1 or TRBD2 (5 bases each). Between the trimmed V and J ends, which lost 2 bases and 1 base, there was a span of 11 bases. The length of the CDR3 is 15 residues. In germline, CDR1 is SGHVS, CDR2 FNYEAQ. The CDR3 loop is CASSLTGTSQETQYF. The CDR3 nucleotides read TGTGCCAGCAGCTTAACCGGGACCTCCCAAGAGACCCAGTACTTC.

The chain carries TRBV7-2 and TRBJ1-2; D might be TRBD1 (5 bases). Germline lookup yields CDR1 SGHTA and CDR2 FQGNSA. V gave up 6 bases and J gave up 3 bases, with 17 bases separating them. The CDR3 spans 15 residues. CDR3 amino acids: CASSSWGSQDYGYTF. CDR3 bases: TGTGCCAGCAGTTCCTGGGGCTCTCAGGACTATGGCTACACCTTC. Full variable domain (missing parts from reference TRBV7-2 and TRBJ1-2): GAGVSQSPSNKVTEKGKDVELRCDPISGHTALYWYRQSLGQGLEFLIYFQGNSAPDKSGLPSDRFSAERTGGSVSTLTIQRTQQEDSAVYLCASSSWGSQDYGYTFGSGTRLTVV.